These T cell receptor beta chains were read from a single sample in a study of breast tumors, draining lymph nodes, adjacent tissues. MiXCR, run by TCRdb on the multiplex PCR reads, gives a single entry per CDR3 protein. The sample shows some 150,000 distinct CDR3 sequences, approximately 20% of them seen only once. Sequencing was done on a sample of axillary lymph node tissue. These receptors were obtained from a female donor with breast cancer. Some clones in this sample may be carry-over from other donors' samples. CDR3s include the opening cysteine and the closing phenylalanine or tryptophan. D genes are given only for firm matches. Size is omitted from some rows. Given values are once, few, many or a class for expanded clones.

d_gene,abundance,j_gene,v_gene,CDR3aa,CDR3nt
NA,few,TRBJ2-1,TRBV28,CASSLDLARYSYNEQFF,TGTGCCAGCAGTTTAGATCTAGCGCGATACTCCTACAATGAGCAGTTCTTC
TRBD2,NA,TRBJ2-1,TRBV27,CASSPSGSGANEQSF,TGTGCCAGCAGTCCAAGCGGGAGCGGGGCCAATGAGCAGTCCTTC
NA,NA,TRBJ2-7,TRBV7-8,CASSALSPGEQCF,TGTGCCAGCAGCGCACTCTCCCCCGGCGAGCAGTGCTTC
TRBD2,many,TRBJ2-7,TRBV20-1,CSARPGSGSYEQYF,TGCAGTGCTAGACCAGGAAGCGGGAGTTACGAGCAGTACTTC
NA,many,TRBJ1-3,TRBV11-2,CASSSAGFSGNTIYF,TGTGCCAGCAGCTCCGCCGGGTTCTCTGGAAACACCATATATTTT
NA,many,TRBJ2-3,TRBV7-9,CASSFGRESTDTQYF,TGTGCCAGCAGCTTTGGAAGGGAAAGCACAGATACGCAGTATTTT
TRBD2,many,TRBJ2-3,TRBV12-3/TRBV12-4,CASSSSGSTDTQYF,TGTGCCAGCAGCTCTAGCGGGAGCACAGATACGCAGTATTTT
NA,few,TRBJ1-2,TRBV16,CASSQNPDRGYTF,TGTGCCAGCAGCCAAAACCCCGATCGGGGCTACACCTTC
NA,many,TRBJ2-3,TRBV4-1,CASMGAADTQYF,TGCGCCAGCATGGGCGCAGCAGATACGCAGTATTTT
TRBD1,NA,TRBJ2-7,TRBV19,CATRRTGGGGEQYF,TGTGCCACCCGACGGACAGGGGGGGGTGGCGAGCAGTACTTC
TRBD2,many,TRBJ2-7,TRBV19,CASSPTSGKGVEQYF,TGTGCCAGTAGTCCGACTAGCGGGAAGGGGGTCGAGCAGTACTTC
NA,many,TRBJ1-3,TRBV6-2/TRBV6-3,CASSYAGGGKRNTIYF,TGTGCCAGCAGTTACGCGGGTGGTGGGAAGAGAAACACCATATATTTT
NA,few,TRBJ2-5,TRBV19,CASSPSRDQETQYF,TGTGCCAGTAGTCCCAGTCGGGACCAAGAGACCCAGTACTTC
TRBD2,many,TRBJ2-1,TRBV7-8,CASSLSAGYFNEQFF,TGTGCCAGCAGCTTATCAGCGGGATATTTCAATGAGCAGTTCTTC
NA,many,TRBJ2-5,TRBV5-1,CASSFVTGEETQYF,TGCGCCAGCAGCTTTGTAACAGGTGAAGAGACCCAGTACTTC
NA,many,TRBJ1-2,TRBV5-4,CASSLVLGMDGYTF,TGTGCCAGCAGCTTGGTTCTAGGGATGGATGGCTACACCTTC
NA,many,TRBJ2-3,TRBV5-1,CASSLVPRTDTQYF,TGCGCCAGCAGCTTGGTGCCTCGCACAGATACGCAGTATTTT
NA,many,TRBJ2-2,TRBV20-1,CSASYAGTKNTGELFF,TGCAGTGCTAGTTACGCCGGGACGAAGAACACCGGGGAGCTGTTTTTT
TRBD1,many,TRBJ1-3,TRBV4-1,CASSHPGQASSGNTIYF,TGCGCCAGCAGCCACCCCGGACAGGCCAGCTCTGGAAACACCATATATTTT
NA,NA,TRBJ2-3,TRBV18,CASSPSSRVGADTQYF,TGTGCCAGCTCACCAAGCTCCAGGGTCGGGGCAGATACGCAGTATTTT
TRBD2,many,TRBJ2-7,TRBV5-1,CASSAGLAGGPIVYEQYF,TGCGCCAGCAGCGCCGGACTAGCGGGAGGGCCAATAGTCTACGAGCAGTACTTC
NA,NA,TRBJ1-3,TRBV6-1,CASSAGGGGNTIYF,TGTGCCAGCAGTGCGGGGGGCGGTGGAAACACCATATATTTT
NA,few,TRBJ2-3,TRBV30,CAWSVGAQSIGTDTQYF,TGTGCCTGGAGTGTGGGGGCTCAGAGCATCGGCACAGATACGCAGTATTTT
NA,many,TRBJ2-1,TRBV5-8,CASSLDPQGRNEQFF,TGTGCCAGCAGCTTGGACCCACAGGGAAGGAATGAGCAGTTCTTC
NA,NA,TRBJ2-3,TRBV11-3,CASSSRVQGTQYF,TGTGCCAGCAGCTCCCGTGTTCAGGGCACGCAGTATTTT
NA,many,TRBJ2-7,TRBV6-5,CASSSGGGLSHEQYF,TGTGCCAGCAGTTCAGGCGGAGGGTTAAGTCACGAGCAGTACTTC
NA,many,TRBJ2-7,TRBV20-1,CSAASGHEQYF,TGCAGTGCTGCTTCGGGGCACGAGCAGTACTTC
NA,many,TRBJ1-6,TRBV19,CASSLAGTPSSPLHF,TGTGCCAGTAGTCTCGCCGGGACTCCCAGTTCACCCCTCCACTTT
NA,NA,TRBJ1-2,TRBV5-1,CASSTGPRIGYGYTF,TGCGCCAGCAGCACCGGACCCCGCATCGGTTATGGCTACACCTTC
TRBD2,many,TRBJ2-1,TRBV12-3/TRBV12-4,CASSLTSGYNEQFF,TGTGCCAGCAGTTTGACTAGCGGCTACAATGAGCAGTTCTTC
NA,many,TRBJ2-7,TRBV10-3,CAISEGLASIYEQYF,TGTGCCATCAGTGAAGGGCTAGCGAGTATCTACGAGCAGTACTTC
NA,many,TRBJ2-3,TRBV19,CASSKGRLGDTQYF,TGTGCCAGTAGTAAGGGGCGTCTCGGGGATACGCAGTATTTT
NA,many,TRBJ2-7,TRBV5-1,CASSPVNRVYEQYF,TGCGCCAGCAGCCCCGTTAACAGGGTCTACGAGCAGTACTTC
TRBD1,many,TRBJ1-5,TRBV4-1,CASSQAPGQSSNQPQHF,TGCGCCAGCAGCCAAGCACCGGGACAGAGTAGCAATCAGCCCCAGCATTTT
NA,many,TRBJ2-7,TRBV11-2,CASSLSRVESYEQYF,TGTGCCAGCAGCCTTAGCCGGGTGGAATCCTACGAGCAGTACTTC
NA,many,TRBJ1-2,TRBV20-1,CSAIHRNPNYGYTF,TGCAGTGCTATCCACAGAAACCCCAACTATGGCTACACCTTC
TRBD1,NA,TRBJ1-2,TRBV7-9,CAGSLEGALDGYTF,TGTGCCGGCAGCTTAGAGGGGGCGCTGGATGGCTACACCTTC